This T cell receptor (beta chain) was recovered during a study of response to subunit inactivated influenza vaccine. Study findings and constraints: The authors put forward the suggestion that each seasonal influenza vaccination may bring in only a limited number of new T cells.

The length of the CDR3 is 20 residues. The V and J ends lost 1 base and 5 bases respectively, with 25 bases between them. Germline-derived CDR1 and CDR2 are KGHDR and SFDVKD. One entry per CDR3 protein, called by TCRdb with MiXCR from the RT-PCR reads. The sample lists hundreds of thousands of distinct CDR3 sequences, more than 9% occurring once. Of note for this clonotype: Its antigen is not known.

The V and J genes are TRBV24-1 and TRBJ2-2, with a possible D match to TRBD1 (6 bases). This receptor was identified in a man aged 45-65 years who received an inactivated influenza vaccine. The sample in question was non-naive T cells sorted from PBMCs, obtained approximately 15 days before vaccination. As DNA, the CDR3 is TGTGCCACCAGTGATTTAAGGGTTGGTACGTGGGACAATCCTACCGGGGAGCTGTTTTTT. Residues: CATSDLRVGTWDNPTGELFF.